Below, one T cell receptor beta chain is given with its context. The PCR ran on 60 Vbeta and 13 Jbeta primers. TCRdb's copy holds only in-frame clones and misses some; the assay was immunoSEQ multiplex PCR. The sample yields under 150,000 clones, roughly four fifths seen once. Germline trimming cut 4 bases from V and 3 bases from J; bases unmatched to any gene: 11. CDR3 length: 16 amino acids. Germline CDR1 reads SGHTA; CDR2 reads FQGNSA. This record comes from a study of cytomegalovirus exposure and HLA in healthy donors. The V call is TRBV7-2, the J call TRBJ2-7; 8 bases are shared with TRBD2. The sequence came from a male donor in good health and CMV-seronegative. Sequenced material: PBMCs. The CDR3 is CASSSPFGGDYYEQYF. In DNA, the CDR3 is TGTGCCAGCAGCTCACCATTCGGGGGGGACTACTACGAGCAGTACTTC.